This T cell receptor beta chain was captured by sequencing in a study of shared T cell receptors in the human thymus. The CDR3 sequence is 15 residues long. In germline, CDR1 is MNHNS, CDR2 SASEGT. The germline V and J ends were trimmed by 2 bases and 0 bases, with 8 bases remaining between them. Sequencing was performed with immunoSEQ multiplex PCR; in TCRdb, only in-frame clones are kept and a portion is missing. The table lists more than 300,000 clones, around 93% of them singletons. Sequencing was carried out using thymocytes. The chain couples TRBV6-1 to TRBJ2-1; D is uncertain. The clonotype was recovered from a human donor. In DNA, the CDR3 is TGTGCCAGCAGTGAACCAAGGGTCTCCTACAATGAGCAGTTCTTC. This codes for CASSEPRVSYNEQFF.